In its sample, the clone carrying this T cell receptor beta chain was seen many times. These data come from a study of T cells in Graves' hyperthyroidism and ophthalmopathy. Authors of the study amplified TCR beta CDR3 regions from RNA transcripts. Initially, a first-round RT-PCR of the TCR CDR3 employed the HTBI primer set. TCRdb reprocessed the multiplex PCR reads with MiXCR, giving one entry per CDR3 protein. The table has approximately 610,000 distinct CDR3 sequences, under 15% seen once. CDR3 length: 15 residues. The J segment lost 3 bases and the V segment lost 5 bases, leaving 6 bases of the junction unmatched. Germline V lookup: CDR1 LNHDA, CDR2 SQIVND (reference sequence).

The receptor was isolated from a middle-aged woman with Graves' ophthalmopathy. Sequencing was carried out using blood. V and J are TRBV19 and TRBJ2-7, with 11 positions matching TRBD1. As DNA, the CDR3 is TGTGCCAGTAGTGCCGCCGGGACAGGGGGCTACGAGCAGTACTTC. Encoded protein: CASSAAGTGGYEQYF. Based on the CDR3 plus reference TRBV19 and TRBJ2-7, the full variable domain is DGGITQSPKYLFRKEGQNVTLSCEQNLNHDAMYWYRQDPGQGLRLIYYSQIVNDFQKGDIAEGYSVSREKKESFPLTVTSAQKNPTAFYLCASSAAGTGGYEQYFGPGTRLTVT.